Listed below are T cell receptor beta chains from one sample, sequenced in a study of Ad26.COV2.S vaccination and SARS-CoV-2 variants. TCRdb's table, derived via immunoSEQ multiplex PCR, lists solely in-frame clones and lacks some. The table lists about 280,000 clones, around 87% of them singletons. The source material was peripheral blood, sampled in a trial of Ad26.COV2.S vaccine versus placebo. These receptors all stem from a person aged 18-65 years who received the Ad26.COV2.S COVID-19 vaccine or a placebo. CDR3s include the opening cysteine and the closing phenylalanine or tryptophan. Each record gives: V gene, D gene, J gene, clone size, CDR3 DNA, CDR3 protein. A D gene is named only where the DNA matches it firmly. Not every row has a clone size; where given, it reads once, few, many or a size class.

>TRBV10-3|NA|TRBJ2-5|NA
TGTGCCATCAGTGACATTCAGGGTCACGAGACCCAGTACTTC
CAISDIQGHETQYF
>TRBV5-1|NA|TRBJ2-7|NA
TGCGCCAGCAGCTTTGGCTTAACCTACGAGCAGTACTTC
CASSFGLTYEQYF
>TRBV28|TRBD1|TRBJ1-4|NA
TGTGCCAGCAGTTCCCCGGGACAGGGGGCTACAACTAATGAAAAACTGTTTTTT
CASSSPGQGATTNEKLFF
>TRBV19|NA|TRBJ1-3|NA
TGTGCCAGTATAGGAAACACCATATATTTT
CASIGNTIYF
>TRBV9|TRBD1|TRBJ1-2|NA
TGTGCCAGCAGCCCGGGACAGGAGACCTATGGCTACACCTTC
CASSPGQETYGYTF
>TRBV10-2|NA|TRBJ2-7|NA
TGCGCCAGCAGTGAGTCGGGGAGAAGCTCCTACGAGCAGTACTTC
CASSESGRSSYEQYF
>TRBV28|TRBD1|TRBJ1-2|NA
TGTGCCAGCAGTTATGGGGACAGGGGGCTAGATGGCTACACCTTC
CASSYGDRGLDGYTF
>TRBV3-1/TRBV3-2|NA|TRBJ2-2|NA
TGTGCCAGCAGCCAACCCCCGGCGGAGCTGTTTTTT
CASSQPPAELFF
>TRBV6-5|NA|TRBJ1-5|NA
TGTGCCAGCGCCGGGTTTGGCAATCAGCCCCAGCATTTT
CASAGFGNQPQHF
>TRBV7-9|TRBD2|TRBJ2-5|once
TGTGCCAGCAGCCCCCTTGGACTAGCGGGTGTGGAGACCCAGTACTTC
CASSPLGLAGVETQYF
>TRBV28|NA|TRBJ2-7|NA
TGTGCCAGCAGGTACAGGGGGGGAGAGCAGTACTTC
CASRYRGGEQYF
>TRBV3-1/TRBV3-2|TRBD1|TRBJ1-4|NA
TGTGCCAGCAGCCAAAGAAAGACAGGGGGACCAACTAATGAAAAACTGTTTTTT
CASSQRKTGGPTNEKLFF
>TRBV3-1/TRBV3-2|TRBD2|TRBJ2-3|NA
TGTGCCAGCAGCCAAGAGAGAGGACTAGCGGGCCATGAGGCGCAGTATTTT
CASSQERGLAGHEAQYF
>TRBV5-1|NA|TRBJ2-1|NA
TGCGCCAGCAGCCTAGACTCCTACAATGAGCAGTTCTTC
CASSLDSYNEQFF
>TRBV9|TRBD2|TRBJ2-1|few
TGTGCCAGCAGCGTAGGCAGCGGGGGCAGCTCCTACAATGAGCAGTTCTTC
CASSVGSGGSSYNEQFF
>TRBV7-8|NA|TRBJ1-4|NA
TGTGCCAGCAGCCCGGACAGTCTCAAGCTGTTTTTT
CASSPDSLKLFF
>TRBV5-1|NA|TRBJ1-2|NA
TGCGCCAGCAGCGTTACAGGGACGGCAGGCTACACCTTC
CASSVTGTAGYTF
>TRBV5-1|NA|TRBJ1-2|NA
TGCGCCAGCAGCTTTGCTTTCTATGGCTACACCTTC
CASSFAFYGYTF
>TRBV4-2|NA|TRBJ2-5|once
TGTGCCAGCAGCCAAGGGGCAGCTGAGCAAGAGACCCAGTACTTC
CASSQGAAEQETQYF
>TRBV2|NA|TRBJ2-7|NA
TGTGCCAGCAGCCCTCTAGCGTACTACGAGCAGTACTTC
CASSPLAYYEQYF
>TRBV4-1|TRBD2|TRBJ2-1|once
TGCGCCAGCAGCCAAGGAAACGGTGGGACTAGCGGGAAGGTGGAGCAGTTCTTC
CASSQGNGGTSGKVEQFF
>TRBV7-3|TRBD1|TRBJ1-1|NA
TGTGCCAGCAGCTCCGGAGGGGGCATCGCTGAAGCTTTCTTT
CASSSGGGIAEAFF
>TRBV30|NA|TRBJ1-1|NA
TGTGCCTGGGAGGAGGGAAACACTGAAGCTTTCTTT
CAWEEGNTEAFF
>TRBV7-2|TRBD1|TRBJ2-7|NA
TGTGCCAGCAGCCACAACAGGGGGGCTAACGAGCAGTACTTC
CASSHNRGANEQYF
>TRBV13|TRBD1|TRBJ1-2|NA
TGTGCCACGTACAGGGGGGATGGCTACACCTTC
CATYRGDGYTF
>TRBV25-1|TRBD1|TRBJ1-2|few
TGTGCCAGCAGTGAAGGAGGGTCAGGGGGCTATGGCTACACCTTC
CASSEGGSGGYGYTF
>TRBV7-9|TRBD1|TRBJ1-2|once
TGTGCCAGCAGCTTAGAGTCAGGGGGCTTTCCTAACTATGGCTACACCTTC
CASSLESGGFPNYGYTF
>TRBV19|NA|TRBJ1-6|NA
TGTGCCAGTCAGACACAGGCCCAAAATTCACCCCTCCACTTT
CASQTQAQNSPLHF
>TRBV5-6|TRBD2|TRBJ2-7|NA
TGTGCCAGCAGCTTTTCACTAGCGGGATACGAGCAGTACTTC
CASSFSLAGYEQYF
>TRBV29-1|NA|TRBJ1-1|NA
TGCAGCGTTGAACGGACGGGATACGGTGCTGAAGCTTTCTTT
CSVERTGYGAEAFF
>TRBV5-1|TRBD2|TRBJ2-2|once
TGCGCCAGCAGCGGGGGACTAGCGGGGATATCCGCCGCCGGGGAGCTGTTTTTT
CASSGGLAGISAAGELFF
>TRBV27|TRBD1|TRBJ1-4|NA
TGTGCCAGCAGTTTACGTTTTTCGGGACAGGGATTAAATCTGTTTTTT
CASSLRFSGQGLNLFF
>TRBV4-1|NA|TRBJ2-1|NA
TGCGCCAGCAGCCCCGGAGTTGGGCAGTTCTTC
CASSPGVGQFF
>TRBV2|NA|TRBJ1-3|NA
TGTGCCAGCACCCAGACAGAGTTCTCTGGAAACACCATATATTTT
CASTQTEFSGNTIYF
>TRBV6-5|NA|TRBJ2-3|NA
TGTGCCAGCAGTACTACTAGGCCCTACACAGATACGCAGTATTTT
CASSTTRPYTDTQYF
>TRBV7-9|TRBD1|TRBJ1-2|NA
TGTGCCAGCAGCTTTTCGACAGGGGGTGATGGCTACACCTTC
CASSFSTGGDGYTF
>TRBV30|TRBD2|TRBJ2-1|NA
TGTGCCTGGAGTGTAGGGAGGGAGAACAATGAGCAGTTCTTC
CAWSVGRENNEQFF
>TRBV3-1/TRBV3-2|NA|TRBJ2-1|NA
TGTGCCAGCAGCCTCATGATAGCGACAGGCCCCGATTACAATGAGCAGTTCTTC
CASSLMIATGPDYNEQFF
>TRBV7-9|TRBD1|TRBJ1-2|NA
TGTGCCAGCAGCGAAGGACCGGGACAGGGAGCTAACTATGGCTACACCTTC
CASSEGPGQGANYGYTF
>TRBV6-5|NA|TRBJ2-1|NA
TGTGCCACTCTCATAGCGCATAGCTCCTACAATGAGCAGTTCTTC
CATLIAHSSYNEQFF
>TRBV12-3/TRBV12-4|NA|TRBJ1-5|NA
TGTGCCAGCAGTTTTTACCCCAATCAGCCCCAGCATTTT
CASSFYPNQPQHF
>TRBV6-5|NA|TRBJ2-1|once
TGTGCCAGCAGTTACGGGGGGAGCTCCTACAATGAGCAGTTCTTC
CASSYGGSSYNEQFF
>TRBV25-1|NA|TRBJ1-1|NA
TGTGCCAGCAGTGAACGCGGGGGCCACACTGAAGCTTTCTTT
CASSERGGHTEAFF
>TRBV3-1/TRBV3-2|NA|TRBJ1-3|few
TGTGCCAGCAGCCAAGGTGGCCCTGGAAACACCATATATTTT
CASSQGGPGNTIYF
>TRBV10-1|TRBD1|TRBJ2-7|NA
TGCGCCAGCAGTAAAACCGGGACAGCCTACGAGCAGTACTTC
CASSKTGTAYEQYF
>TRBV7-2|NA|TRBJ1-1|NA
TGTGCCAGCAGCCTCGAGGCCGCTAAAGGAGCTGAAGCTTTCTTT
CASSLEAAKGAEAFF
>TRBV7-2|NA|TRBJ1-1|NA
TGTGCCAGCTTAACCCGACATACTGGGAACACTGAAGCTTTCTTT
CASLTRHTGNTEAFF
>TRBV30|NA|TRBJ1-5|NA
TGTGCCTGGAGTGTACAAAGCAATCAGCCCCAGCATTTT
CAWSVQSNQPQHF
>TRBV30|TRBD2|TRBJ2-3|NA
TGTGCCTGGAGTGTAGGTACTAGCGGGGGGGCCGAAGATACGCAGTATTTT
CAWSVGTSGGAEDTQYF
>TRBV14|TRBD2|TRBJ2-7|NA
TGTGCCAGCAGCCCTAGCGGGGTCTACGAGCAGTACTTC
CASSPSGVYEQYF
>TRBV5-4|NA|TRBJ2-7|NA
TGTGCCAGCAGCTTGGCGGGGGACAGAGACTACGAGCAGTACTTC
CASSLAGDRDYEQYF
>TRBV27|NA|TRBJ1-6|NA
TGTGCCAGCAACCCCTGGGGGGGAAGCTCCTATAATTCACCCCTCCACTTT
CASNPWGGSSYNSPLHF
>TRBV7-8|NA|TRBJ2-5|NA
TGTGCCAGCAGCCCCGACACTCAAGAGACCCAGTACTTC
CASSPDTQETQYF
>TRBV7-9|NA|TRBJ1-5|NA
TGTGCCAGCAGCTTAGGGCAGGGGAATCAGCCCCAGCATTTT
CASSLGQGNQPQHF
>TRBV4-2|NA|TRBJ1-3|NA
TGTGCCAGCAGCCAAGTTAAAGGTGGAAACACCATATATTTT
CASSQVKGGNTIYF
>TRBV12-3/TRBV12-4|NA|TRBJ1-2|NA
TGTGCCAGCAGTTTATCGGGGTTTGGCTACACCTTC
CASSLSGFGYTF
>TRBV2|NA|TRBJ2-7|few
TGTGCCAGCAATTTTCAGCGCTACGAGCAGTACTTC
CASNFQRYEQYF